These T cell receptor beta chains were read from a single sample in a study of technical replicates of blood from several donors. TCRdb's copy holds only in-frame clones and misses some; the assay was immunoSEQ multiplex PCR. The table lists approximately 15,000 clones, roughly 80% of them singletons. Material for sequencing was PBMCs. Source of these receptors: a human donor in good health. Both conserved end residues are part of each CDR3. A D gene is named only where the DNA matches it firmly. Where a row states a size, it is once, few, many or the class of an expanded clone; other rows omit it.

j_call d_call v_call clone_size cdr3_nt cdr3_aa
TRBJ2-3 - TRBV2 - TGTGCCAGCGGCTTTCAGGATACGCAGTATTTT CASGFQDTQYF
TRBJ1-3 - TRBV11-2 - TGTGCCAGCAGCTTATACCGGACTCATTCTGGAAACACCATATATTTT CASSLYRTHSGNTIYF
TRBJ2-1 TRBD2 TRBV10-2 - TGCGCCAGCAGTTCCGGGACTAGCTTTTTCTTC CASSSGTSFFF
TRBJ2-1 - TRBV5-1 - TGCGCCAGCAGCTTATTGGCTAGTCCCGAGAATGAGCAGTTCTTC CASSLLASPENEQFF
TRBJ2-5 - TRBV7-6 - TGTGCCAGCAGTCCTGACCCAGGGCAACAGACCCAGTACTTC CASSPDPGQQTQYF
TRBJ2-7 TRBD2 TRBV28 - TGTGCCAGCAGCTCAACCAACAGCGGGAGGGCATCCTACGAGCAGTACTTC CASSSTNSGRASYEQYF
TRBJ2-7 TRBD1 TRBV10-3 - TGTGCCATCAGTGTTGGGCAGGGGGCCTACGAGCAGTACTTC CAISVGQGAYEQYF
TRBJ2-1 - TRBV5-1 - TGCGCCAGCAGCACCGGGACATCCTACAATGAGCAGTTCTTC CASSTGTSYNEQFF
TRBJ2-1 - TRBV2 few TGTGCCAGCAGTGAAGCGTGGGCCGTAGAGCAGTTCTTC CASSEAWAVEQFF
TRBJ2-3 TRBD2 TRBV7-9 - TGTGCCAGCAGCTTAGTACTAAGCGGGAGGTTGCGTGCAGATACGCAGTATTTT CASSLVLSGRLRADTQYF
TRBJ1-1 TRBD1 TRBV10-2 - TGCGCCACAGCAAGGGGGGACAGGGGATATTCTGAAGCTTTCTTT CATARGDRGYSEAFF
TRBJ2-3 - TRBV5-1 - TGCGCCAGCACTGGGGGCGGGAGCCCAGATACGCAGTATTTT CASTGGGSPDTQYF
TRBJ2-3 - TRBV7-2 - TGTGCCAGCAGCCCCTCGCGGGTCACAGATACGCAGTATTTT CASSPSRVTDTQYF
TRBJ1-5 - TRBV4-1 few TGCGCCAGCAGCCAAGAGGGGACTTCGAGGAATCAGCCCCAGCATTTT CASSQEGTSRNQPQHF
TRBJ2-7 - TRBV27 - TGTGCCAGCAGTTTCACGTCAGCGGGCGCGCAGTACTTC CASSFTSAGAQYF
TRBJ2-2 TRBD1 TRBV11-1 once TGTGCCAGCAGCTATCAGGGGGCCAACACCGGGGAGCTGTTTTTT CASSYQGANTGELFF
TRBJ2-7 TRBD2 TRBV5-1 few TGCGCCAGCAGCTTGGAGACTAGCGGGATGAAGTACTTC CASSLETSGMKYF
TRBJ1-2 - TRBV5-1 - TGCGCCAGCAGCTTGGGTGCGGGGGATGGCTACACCTTC CASSLGAGDGYTF
TRBJ2-7 - TRBV6-1 - TGTGCCAGCAGTGGGGGGGGCAGTTCGAGCTCCTACGAGCAGTACTTC CASSGGGSSSSYEQYF
TRBJ1-5 - TRBV1 few TGCACCAGCAGCCAAGTGGGGACACGTCTAAAGAATAGCAATCAGCCCCAGCATTTT CTSSQVGTRLKNSNQPQHF
TRBJ2-3 TRBD2 TRBV6-5 - TGTGCCAGCAGCTACGGGGGGGACACCAGCACAGATACGCAGTATTTT CASSYGGDTSTDTQYF
TRBJ2-7 TRBD1 TRBV5-1 - TGCGCCAGCAGCTTGGCCACAGGGGGCACCCCCTACGAGCAGTACTTC CASSLATGGTPYEQYF
TRBJ1-2 TRBD1 TRBV18 - TGTGCCAGCTCACTACCGACAGGGGATGGCTACACCTTC CASSLPTGDGYTF
TRBJ1-2 - TRBV2 - TGTGCCAGCATAAGGGGCGAAAACTATGGCTACACCTTC CASIRGENYGYTF
TRBJ2-1 TRBD2 TRBV5-4 - TGTGCCAGCAGCCCCGCAGGGCGCGCGGGAGCAGTCGAGCAGTTCTTC CASSPAGRAGAVEQFF
TRBJ2-1 TRBD2 TRBV27 - TGTGCCAGCAGTTTACTACTGGACCCGGGACTACCCCCTCCTGAGCAGTTCTTC CASSLLLDPGLPPPEQFF
TRBJ2-5 - TRBV18 - TGTGCCAGCTCACCACCTAACTACTCCCCTAAAGAGACCCAGTACTTC CASSPPNYSPKETQYF
TRBJ2-3 TRBD1 TRBV6-5 - TGTGCCAGCAGTTCCGGACAGGGGGCTGTAGATACGCAGTATTTT CASSSGQGAVDTQYF
TRBJ1-1 - TRBV30 few TGTGCCTGGAGTGTTTCCAGGGTGGGGTCCTTCTTT CAWSVSRVGSFF
TRBJ2-7 TRBD2 TRBV6-1 few TGTGCCAGCAGTACTAGCGGGAGGTACGAGCAGTACTTC CASSTSGRYEQYF
TRBJ2-4 - TRBV15 - TGTGCCACCAGCAGAGGCTTGGACAGCAAAAACATTCAGTACTTC CATSRGLDSKNIQYF
TRBJ2-3 TRBD2 TRBV2 - TGTGCCAGCAGCGAGCGGGACGAAGGCACAGATACGCAGTATTTT CASSERDEGTDTQYF
TRBJ1-2 - TRBV19 few TGTGCCAGTAAATCCATGCACGGGAATAACTATGGCTACACCTTC CASKSMHGNNYGYTF
TRBJ2-1 TRBD2 TRBV5-3 - TGTGCCAGAAGCATAAGCGGGGGCGGGGATGAGCAGTTCTTC CARSISGGGDEQFF
TRBJ1-2 - TRBV10-3 - TGTGCCATCAGTCCCGACAGGAGTACTCTTAACTATGGCTACACCTTC CAISPDRSTLNYGYTF
TRBJ1-5 - TRBV21-1 - TGTGCCAGCAGCGAAAAAGATCAGCCGGGACAGGGAGTCAGCAATCAGCCCCAGCATTTT CASSEKDQPGQGVSNQPQHF
TRBJ2-7 TRBD1 TRBV28 - TGTGCCAGCAGACAGGGGCTGTGGTCCTACGAGCAGTACTTC CASRQGLWSYEQYF
TRBJ2-1 TRBD2 TRBV10-2 - TGCGCCAGCAGTGAGAAAAGGATGGGACTAGCGTCATACAATGAGCAGTTCTTC CASSEKRMGLASYNEQFF
TRBJ2-7 - TRBV28 once TGTGCCAGCAGTACTACAGGGAATTACGAGCAGTACTTC CASSTTGNYEQYF
TRBJ2-6 TRBD2 TRBV5-1 - TGCGCCACCGGGGGGGGCAGTGGGGCCAACGTCCTGACTTTC CATGGGSGANVLTF
TRBJ2-5 TRBD2 TRBV27 few TGTGCCAGCAGGCGACTAGCGGGAGAAGAGACCCAGTACTTC CASRRLAGEETQYF
TRBJ1-1 - TRBV27 - TGTGCCAGCAGTACCTTCGGACAGAGTTACACTGAAGCTTTCTTT CASSTFGQSYTEAFF
TRBJ1-3 - TRBV5-1 - TGCGCCAGCAGCTTACCCCAGGGGATATCGGGAAACACCATATATTTT CASSLPQGISGNTIYF
TRBJ1-4 - TRBV5-1 - TGCGCCAGCAGCTTGGCGCCAGGTCAGGAAAAACTGTTTTTT CASSLAPGQEKLFF
TRBJ1-1 - TRBV19 - TGTGCCAGTAGTGCGGACAGCGAGTACACTGAAGCTTTCTTT CASSADSEYTEAFF
TRBJ1-2 TRBD1 TRBV29-1 - TGCAGCGCTAAGGGAGGTATGGGACAGGGATATGGCTACACCTTC CSAKGGMGQGYGYTF
TRBJ2-7 - TRBV6-1 medium-sized TGTGCCAGCAGTGATTTAGCAGGGGAAGGCCACGAGCAGTACTTC CASSDLAGEGHEQYF
TRBJ2-1 - TRBV27 - TGTGCCAGCAGTTTACGCTGGGACAACAATGAGCAGTTCTTC CASSLRWDNNEQFF
TRBJ2-2 TRBD1 TRBV19 - TGTGCCAGTAACACAGGGGCCGGGGAGCTGTTTTTT CASNTGAGELFF
TRBJ2-7 TRBD1 TRBV28 - TGTGCCAGCAGTTTGTGGGGACAGGGGGCGACCTACGAGCAGTACTTC CASSLWGQGATYEQYF
TRBJ1-1 - TRBV10-3 few TGTGCCATCACGCAGGATGACACTGAAGCTTTCTTT CAITQDDTEAFF
TRBJ2-5 TRBD2 TRBV29-1 - TGCAGCGTTGAAATGGGCGCGGTCACTAGCGGGAGGGGAAGGGGGCAAGAGACCCAGTACTTC CSVEMGAVTSGRGRGQETQYF
TRBJ2-7 TRBD1 TRBV6-5 once TGTGCCAGCAGTTACTCCCATCAGGGGGACCACGAGCAGTACTTC CASSYSHQGDHEQYF
TRBJ2-1 TRBD2 TRBV6-4 - TGTGCCAGCAGTGAGGGGACTAGCGGAGGCGGGGCGGGAAATGAGCAGTTCTTC CASSEGTSGGGAGNEQFF
TRBJ2-2 - TRBV4-2 - TGTGCCAGCAGCCTTGGAGCCGGAGAAACCGGGGAGCTGTTTTTT CASSLGAGETGELFF
TRBJ2-7 - TRBV5-6 - TGTGCCAGCAGCTTCACTGATCACTACGAGCAGTACTTC CASSFTDHYEQYF
TRBJ2-4 - TRBV11-2 - TGTGCCAGCAGCTTAGATACGGACTTTATCGTCAACATTCAGTACTTC CASSLDTDFIVNIQYF
TRBJ1-5 - TRBV28 - TGTGCCAGCAGCCTGGGAGGCCGCAATCAGCCCCAGCATTTT CASSLGGRNQPQHF
TRBJ1-1 - TRBV19 few TGTGCCAGTAGTCCCTTAGACAGGTCGCCTGAAGCTTTCTTT CASSPLDRSPEAFF